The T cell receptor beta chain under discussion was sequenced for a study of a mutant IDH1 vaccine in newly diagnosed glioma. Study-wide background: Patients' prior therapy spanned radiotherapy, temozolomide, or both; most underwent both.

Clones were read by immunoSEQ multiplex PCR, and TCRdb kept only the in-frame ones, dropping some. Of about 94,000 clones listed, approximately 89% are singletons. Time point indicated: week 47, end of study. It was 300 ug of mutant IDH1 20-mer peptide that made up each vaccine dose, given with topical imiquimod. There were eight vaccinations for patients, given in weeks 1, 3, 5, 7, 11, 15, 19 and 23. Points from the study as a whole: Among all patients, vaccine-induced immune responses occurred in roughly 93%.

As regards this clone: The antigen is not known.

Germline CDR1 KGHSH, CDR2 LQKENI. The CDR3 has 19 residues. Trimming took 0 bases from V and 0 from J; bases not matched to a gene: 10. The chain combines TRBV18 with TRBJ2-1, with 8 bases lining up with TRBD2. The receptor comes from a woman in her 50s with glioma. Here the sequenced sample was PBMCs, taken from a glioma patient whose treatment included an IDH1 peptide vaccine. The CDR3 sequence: CASSPPNRLSGSSYNEQFF. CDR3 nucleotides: TGTGCCAGCTCACCACCAAACCGGTTGAGCGGGAGCTCCTACAATGAGCAGTTCTTC. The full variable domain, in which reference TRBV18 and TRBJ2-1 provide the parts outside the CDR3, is NAGVMQNPRHLVRRRGQEARLRCSPMKGHSHVYWYRQLPEEGLKFMVYLQKENIIDESGMPKERFSAEFPKEGPSILRIQQVVRGDSAAYFCASSPPNRLSGSSYNEQFFGPGTRLTVL.